The subject of this entry is one T cell receptor beta chain. Assay: immunoSEQ multiplex PCR; the TCRdb copy retains only in-frame clones and omits some. Of tens of thousands of clones listed, over 60% are singletons. The record originates from a study of T cell clones after liver transplantation. Study context: Apart from a few HCV-positive recipients, transplants were for non-autoimmune, non-viral reasons.

Thawed unstimulated PBMCs were FACS-sorted by CD3, CD4 and CD8 into two populations. The CDR3 totals 11 residues. The junction had 5 bases not matched to a gene; V was cut back by 2 bases and J by 12 bases. Germline CDR1 and CDR2: GTSNPN and SVGIG (reference sequence). The V gene is TRBV30, the J gene TRBJ2-7; 9 bases match TRBD1. The starting material was CD4+ T cells from blood, obtained at the 22-month timepoint. This clonotype was sampled from a human patient who received a liver transplant. Some of the T cells might come from the graft donor. The chain's CDR3 is CAWSTGTGRYF. DNA for the CDR3: TGTGCCTGGAGTACGGGGACAGGGAGGTACTTC.